A single sample is the source of the 6 T cell receptor beta chains below, sequenced in a study of neurological immune-mediated disorders. TCRdb re-called the 5' RACE reads with MiXCR, one entry per CDR3 protein. The table shows about 76,000 distinct CDR3 sequences, with under 20% occurring only once. The specimen sequenced was PBMCs. The receptors originated from a woman aged 35 to 49 in good health.

This clonotype was counted at least ten times. This chain joins TRBV18 and TRBJ2-3, with D hard to call. This CDR3 has 13 amino acids. Trimming removed 3 bases at V and 0 bases at J, with 4 bases between. The V gene's germline CDR1 is KGHSH and CDR2 LQKENI. CDR3 DNA: TGTGCCAGCTCACCTAGCAGCACAGATACGCAGTATTTT. Encoded protein: CASSPSSTDTQYF. Using reference TRBV18 and TRBJ2-3 for the parts outside the CDR3, the full variable domain is NAGVMQNPRHLVRRRGQEARLRCSPMKGHSHVYWYRQLPEEGLKFMVYLQKENIIDESGMPKERFSAEFPKEGPSILRIQQVVRGDSAAYFCASSPSSTDTQYFGPGTRLTVL.

Ten or more counts support this clonotype. The chain uses TRBV5-1 and TRBJ1-6; TRBD1 aligns across 9 bases. The CDR3 length is 16 residues. V trimming: 4 bases; J trimming: 5 bases; junction bases outside the gene matches: 7. The V gene's germline CDR1 is SGHRS and CDR2 YFSETQ. CDR3 region: CASSPGQGFDNSPLHF. The DNA for the CDR3 is TGCGCCAGCAGCCCGGGACAGGGTTTCGATAATTCACCCCTCCACTTT.

Ten or more counts support this clonotype. The chain recombines TRBV20-1 with TRBJ1-1, with D possibly TRBD1 on 5 matching bases. The CDR3 is 15 amino acids. Trimming removed 0 bases at V and 8 bases at J, with 19 bases between. The germline CDR1 and CDR2 sequences are DFQATT and SNEGSKA (reference sequence). CDR3 sequence (DNA): TGCAGTGCTAGAGAGCAGGGCCGAGGATTGAGGGAAGCTTTCTTT. Its protein product is CSAREQGRGLREAFF.

This clonotype was seen many times. The junction does not match germline at one end; this may be a read error. This rearrangement joins TRBV12-3 or TRBV12-4 to TRBJ2-3; 10 bases line up with TRBD2. The CDR3 has 15 residues. The CDR3 DNA sequence: TGTGCCAGCAGTCTAGCGGGGGCCCCCACAGATACGCAGTATTTT. This sequence encodes CASSLAGAPTDTQYF.

The rearrangement links TRBV5-1 to TRBJ1-1; unclear D gene. V lost 7 bases and J 0 bases, leaving 10 bases between the germline ends. From germline, CDR1 is SGHRS and CDR2 YFSETQ. The CDR3 totals 13 residues. CDR3 sequence (DNA): TGCGCCAGCTGGGGTCTAATGAACACTGAAGCTTTCTTT. Protein: CASWGLMNTEAFF.

This clonotype was recorded at least ten times. The V gene is TRBV5-1, the J gene TRBJ1-2; 7 nucleotides agree with TRBD1. The junction had 8 bases not matched to a gene; V was cut back by 3 bases and J by 6 bases. CDR1 SGHRS and CDR2 YFSETQ come from the germline V gene. This CDR3 is 14 amino acids long. The CDR3 DNA is TGCGCCAGCAGCTCGGCAGGGGGGGAAAATGGCTACACCTTC. Its translation is CASSSAGGENGYTF.